In its sample, the clone carrying this TCR beta chain was seen once. These data originate in a study of control samples from healthy donors and cancer patients. Germline CDR1 MNHEY, CDR2 SVGAGI. The CDR3 is 11 amino acids. Between the trimmed V and J ends, which lost 8 bases and 7 bases, there was a span of 11 bases. Using immunoSEQ multiplex PCR, the repertoire was profiled, and TCRdb retains in-frame clones only, with some absent. The sample records 100,000 to 150,000 clones, 85% to 95% being singletons. The clonotype originates from a man older than 75 with head and neck cancer. The V call is TRBV6-5, the J call TRBJ1-1; D uncertain. The sequenced sample was PBMCs. The DNA for the CDR3 is TGTGCCAGCGTTCGGTTCGGTGAAGCTTTCTTT. Translated: CASVRFGEAFF.